Below are 23 T cell receptor beta chains sequenced from a single sample in a study of cytomegalovirus exposure and HLA in healthy donors (TCRdb year 2017). To prepare the library, the immunoSEQ multiplex PCR assay was applied. For the multiplex PCR, a mixture combining 60 forward primers for TCR Vbeta segments and 13 reverse primers for TCR Jbeta segments was used. In its TCRdb copy, this immuneACCESS table keeps in-frame sequences only and misses some clones. Where compared with another copy, unresolved V genes explain less than half of these, and the others have no known cause. For this sample there are some 160,000 clones; just over 75% appear just once. Roughly 1.6% of the sample goes to the ten largest clones. Specimen: PBMCs. Receptors originate from a man aged 40-55 years in good health and CMV-seronegative.

The genes are TRBV28 and TRBJ1-2; no reliable D call. Trimming shortened V by 11 bases and J by 4 bases, and 20 bases separated the two germline ends. The CDR3 is 14 amino acids. Looked up from germline, CDR1 is MDHEN and CDR2 is SYDVKM. As DNA, the CDR3 is TGTGCCGTAATAGCCCCTGAACTCCTCTATGGCTACACCTTC. It yields the protein CAVIAPELLYGYTF.

The V gene is TRBV7-9, the J gene TRBJ1-1; possible D gene TRBD1, 6 bases. The CDR3 runs to 15 residues. Between the trimmed V and J ends, which lost 5 bases and 4 bases, there was a span of 17 bases. CDR1 and CDR2 from the germline V gene are SEHNR and FQNEAQ (reference sequence). The DNA for the CDR3 is TGTGCCAGCAGCCGTAGGGGGGGTCTAGGCACTGAAGCTTTCTTT. This sequence encodes CASSRRGGLGTEAFF.

This clone was detected once. The rearrangement joins TRBV28 to TRBJ1-3; D is unresolved. Trimming took 0 bases from V and 0 from J, leaving 6 bases between them. The CDR3 sequence is 15 residues long. The germline V gene encodes CDR1 MDHEN and CDR2 SYDVKM. DNA of the CDR3: TGTGCCAGCAGTTTATGGCACAGCTCTGGAAACACCATATATTTT. Protein: CASSLWHSSGNTIYF.

The rearrangement joins TRBV7-2 to TRBJ1-1, with D possibly TRBD1 on 5 matching bases. Trimming pared 5 bases from V and 0 bases from J, leaving 13 bases between. CDR1 and CDR2 (germline): SGHTA, FQGNSA. This CDR3 comprises 15 residues. In DNA, the CDR3 is TGTGCCAGCAGCCCTCAACAGGATATGAACACTGAAGCTTTCTTT. It codes for CASSPQQDMNTEAFF.

The chain links TRBV2 to TRBJ2-3; weak D call: TRBD1 (6 bases). The V end was cut by 6 bases, the J end by 4 bases, with 14 bases between. Germline V gene data show CDR1 as SNHLY and CDR2 as FYNNEI. The CDR3 spans 14 residues. The CDR3: CASRLQGLADTQYF. The DNA of the CDR3 is TGTGCCAGCAGGTTACAGGGATTAGCAGATACGCAGTATTTT.

This chain uses TRBV11-1 with TRBJ1-1; D uncertain. V was pared by 5 bases and J by 0 bases, with 13 bases between. The CDR3 is 15 amino acids. CDR1 is SGHAT and CDR2 is FQDESV in the germline V gene (reference sequence). The CDR3 loop is CASSRREAMNTEAFF. CDR3 coding DNA: TGTGCCAGCAGCCGCCGGGAGGCAATGAACACTGAAGCTTTCTTT.

This rearrangement joins TRBV7-9 to TRBJ1-3; D not certain. Trimming left V 0 bases short and J 2 bases short, with 8 bases between. CDR3 length: 15 amino acids. Germline assignment: CDR1 SEHNR and CDR2 FQNEAQ (reference sequence). The CDR3 here is CASSLADRAGNTIYF. The CDR3 DNA reads TGTGCCAGCAGCTTAGCAGATAGAGCTGGAAACACCATATATTTT.

This chain links TRBV19 with TRBJ1-5, with D perhaps matching TRBD1 (6 bases). Trimming removed 3 bases at V and 5 bases at J, with 11 bases between. Germline lookup yields CDR1 LNHDA and CDR2 SQIVND (reference sequence). This CDR3 comprises 14 residues. CDR3 residues: CASSIGTPDQPQHF. CDR3 DNA: TGTGCCAGTAGTATCGGGACACCGGATCAGCCCCAGCATTTT.

The table lists this clone with a few counts. The chain carries TRBV28 and TRBJ1-5; D gene uncertain. Trimming removed 2 bases at V and 2 bases at J, with 10 bases between. This CDR3 is 15 amino acids long. Germline V gives CDR1 MDHEN, CDR2 SYDVKM. The CDR3 nucleotides read TGTGCCAGCAGTTTAATGGAGGATGGCAATCAGCCCCAGCATTTT. Protein: CASSLMEDGNQPQHF. The variable domain in full, completed from reference TRBV28 and TRBJ1-5, reads DVKVTQSSRYLVKRTGEKVFLECVQDMDHENMFWYRQDPGLGLRLIYFSYDVKMKEKGDIPEGYSVSREKKERFSLILESASTNQTSMYLCASSLMEDGNQPQHFGDGTRLSIL.

This clone was counted a few times. The chain has TRBV2 and TRBJ1-5; TRBD1 agrees at 8 bases. Trimming took 3 bases from V and 5 from J; bases not matched to a gene: 6. The CDR3 has 15 residues. Germline lookup yields CDR1 SNHLY and CDR2 FYNNEI. CDR3 sequence: CASSEPGQGHQPQHF. CDR3 nucleotides: TGTGCCAGCAGTGAGCCTGGACAGGGCCATCAGCCCCAGCATTTT. Supplemented by reference TRBV2 and TRBJ1-5, the full variable domain reads EPEVTQTPSHQVTQMGQEVILRCVPISNHLYFYWYRQILGQKVEFLVSFYNNEISEKSEIFDDQFSVERPDGSNFTLKIRSTKLEDSAMYFCASSEPGQGHQPQHFGDGTRLSIL.

This CDR3 reads CASSLTQGRHEQFF. The CDR3 DNA sequence: TGTGCCAGCAGCTTAACGCAGGGGCGACATGAGCAGTTCTTC. The V and J genes are TRBV7-3 and TRBJ2-1, with a tentative D call TRBD1 (6 bases). The V and J ends lost 0 bases and 8 bases respectively, with 11 bases between them. CDR1 SGHTA and CDR2 FQGTGA come from the germline V gene. The CDR3 contains 14 residues.

This chain connects TRBV28 to TRBJ1-5, with no clear D. The CDR3 runs to 15 residues. V was pared by 5 bases and J by 6 bases, with 17 bases between. Germline values: CDR1 MDHEN, CDR2 SYDVKM. CDR3 in DNA: TGTGCCAGCAGTCACCACGGCGGTCAGACTCAGCCCCAGCATTTT. Translated: CASSHHGGQTQPQHF.

The CDR3 DNA reads TGTGCCAGCAGCGTCGGACTAGCGGGAGGGCTTGAGCAGTTCTTC. Translating it yields CASSVGLAGGLEQFF. This chain uses TRBV9 with TRBJ2-1; TRBD2 matches at 15 bases. J lost 9 bases, V lost 2 bases, and 3 bases had no gene match. CDR3 length equals 15 residues. Per germline, CDR1 SGDLS and CDR2 YYNGEE.

The CDR3 DNA sequence: TGTGCCAGCAGCCCCGGGACAGGATCTTCAGATACGCAGTATTTT. It specifies CASSPGTGSSDTQYF. The chain uses TRBV5-6 and TRBJ2-3, with 8 bases matching TRBD1. Unmatched junction bases numbered 8, after V lost 4 bases and J lost 4 bases. The CDR3 covers 15 residues. Germline CDR1 and CDR2: SGHDT and YYEEEE.

The gene calls are TRBV6-5 and TRBJ1-1, with TRBD1 matching over 8 bases. This CDR3 contains 15 residues. Unmatched junction bases numbered 7, after V lost 4 bases and J lost 3 bases. The V gene's germline CDR1 is MNHEY and CDR2 SVGAGI. The CDR3 DNA sequence: TGTGCCAGCAGTTCCCGGACAGGGAGGGACACTGAAGCTTTCTTT. The encoded protein is CASSSRTGRDTEAFF.

The V call is TRBV29-1, the J call TRBJ2-3; 7 bases agree with TRBD1. The CDR3 is made up of 17 amino acids. Germline V CDR1 and CDR2: SQVTM, ANQGSEA. Germline trimming cut 6 bases from V and 2 bases from J; bases unmatched to any gene: 17. CDR3 nucleotide sequence: TGCAGCGTCCGCAGGACCAATACAGGGGTCTACACAGATACGCAGTATTTT. Amino acid sequence: CSVRRTNTGVYTDTQYF.

The gene calls are TRBV12-5 and TRBJ2-7, with 7 bases fitting TRBD1. CDR3 length equals 11 residues. After removal of 6 bases from V and 7 bases from J, the junction contained 3 bases not matched to a gene. Germline V CDR1 and CDR2: LGHNT, FRNRAP. CDR3 in DNA: TGTGCTAGTGGGTACAGGGGAGAGCAGTACGTC. Translated: CASGYRGEQYV.

This clone was observed a handful of times. The chain carries TRBV30 and TRBJ2-2; 9 bases match TRBD1. The V segment lost 5 bases and the J segment 6 bases; nucleotides outside the gene matches: 7. The germline V gene has CDR1 GTSNPN and CDR2 SVGIG (reference sequence). The CDR3 spans 14 residues. In DNA, the CDR3 is TGTGCCTGGTCGGCCACAGGGGGCCCCGGGGAGCTGTTTTTT. Its translation: CAWSATGGPGELFF. The variable domain in full, completed from reference TRBV30 and TRBJ2-2, reads SQTIHQWPATLVQPVGSPLSLECTVEGTSNPNLYWYRQAAGRGLQLLFYSVGIGQISSEVPQNLSASRPQDRQFILSSKKLLLSDSGFYLCAWSATGGPGELFFGEGSRLTVL.

The genes are TRBV30 and TRBJ1-4; 9 bases match TRBD1. V shed 3 bases and J 8 bases; nucleotides not matched to a gene: 7. The CDR3 contains 14 residues. Looked up from germline, CDR1 is GTSNPN and CDR2 is SVGIG (reference sequence). The CDR3 DNA is TGTGCCTGGAGAGCGGGACAGGGTTGGGAAAAACTGTTTTTT. This translates into CAWRAGQGWEKLFF.

The genes are TRBV6-6 and TRBJ1-1; D ambiguous. V shed 2 bases and J shed 1 base, with 11 bases lying between them. This CDR3 is 15 amino acids long. Germline loops: CDR1 MNHNY, CDR2 SVGAGI (reference sequence). The CDR3 loop is CASSYLSPGNTEAFF. As DNA, the CDR3 is TGTGCCAGCAGTTACCTCTCGCCAGGGAACACTGAAGCTTTCTTT.

As concerns this clone: One end of the junction does not line up with germline, which may come from a read error. V usage is TRBV11-1 and J usage is TRBJ2-3; TRBD2 agrees at 8 bases. CDR1 and CDR2 (germline): SGHAT, FQDESV (reference sequence). The CDR3 has 11 residues. As DNA, the CDR3 is TGTGCCAGCAGCGCCGGGACTAGTATAAATTTT. Its translation is CASSAGTSINF.

This chain uses TRBV15 with TRBJ2-1; 10 bases are shared with TRBD2. V shed 1 base, J shed 6 bases, and the junction held 3 bases outside the gene matches. Germline V gives CDR1 LNHNV, CDR2 YYDKDF (reference sequence). This CDR3 has 15 residues. Here the CDR3 DNA reads TGTGCCACCAGCAGAGCTAGCGGGGGTACCAATGAGCAGTTCTTC. Its translation is CATSRASGGTNEQFF.

Notes on this clone: Other DNA sequences of this sample code for an identical CDR3. This chain uses TRBV5-1 with TRBJ2-7; 11 nucleotides align to TRBD2. The CDR3 sequence is 16 residues long. The germline gives CDR1 SGHRS, CDR2 YFSETQ. V was clipped by 1 base and J by 2 bases; unmatched bases: 5. CDR3 coding DNA: TGCGCCAGCAGCTTGACCCTAGCGGGAGGAGCCTACGAGCAGTACTTC. The encoded protein is CASSLTLAGGAYEQYF.